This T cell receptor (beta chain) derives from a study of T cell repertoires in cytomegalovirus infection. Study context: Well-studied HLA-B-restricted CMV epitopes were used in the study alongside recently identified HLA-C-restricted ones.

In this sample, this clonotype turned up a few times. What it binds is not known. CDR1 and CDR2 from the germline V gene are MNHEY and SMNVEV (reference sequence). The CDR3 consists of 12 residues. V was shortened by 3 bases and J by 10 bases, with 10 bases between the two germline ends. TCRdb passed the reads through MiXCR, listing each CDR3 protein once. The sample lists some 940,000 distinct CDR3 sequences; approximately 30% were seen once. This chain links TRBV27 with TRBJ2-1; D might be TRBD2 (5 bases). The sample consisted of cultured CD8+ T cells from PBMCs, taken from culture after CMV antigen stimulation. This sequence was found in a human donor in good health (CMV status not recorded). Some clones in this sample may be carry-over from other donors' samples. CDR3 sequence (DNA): TGTGCCAGCAGTTTTGGCGGGCTCGAGCAGTTCTTC. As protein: CASSFGGLEQFF.